These 26 T cell receptor beta chains originate from one sample sequenced in a study of T cell changes during pregnancy in multiple sclerosis. Profiling relied on immunoSEQ multiplex PCR, and the TCRdb table lists in-frame clones only, not all of them. This sample has more than 70,000 clones, with 91% found just once. The source material was peripheral blood, sampled after pregnancy. Source of these receptors: a female donor in good health, enrolled as a control in a pregnancy study.

The gene calls are TRBV4-3 and TRBJ2-1; D is unclear. Trimming pared 1 base from V and 0 bases from J, leaving 7 bases between. The CDR3 totals 15 residues. The germline V gene encodes CDR1 LGHNA and CDR2 YSLEER. CDR3 bases: TGCGCCAGCAGCCAAGCCCGCGGCTCCTACAATGAGCAGTTCTTC. Amino acids: CASSQARGSYNEQFF.

The V and J genes are TRBV5-1 and TRBJ2-2, with TRBD1 as a possible D gene (6 bases). Germline-derived CDR1 and CDR2 are SGHRS and YFSETQ. Trimming took 4 bases from V and 3 from J, leaving 13 bases between them. The CDR3 spans 15 residues. The CDR3 reads CASSMQTGDTGELFF. The DNA for the CDR3 is TGCGCCAGCAGCATGCAGACAGGCGACACCGGGGAGCTGTTTTTT.

This sequence joins TRBV27 and TRBJ2-1; D call uncertain. Germline V CDR1 and CDR2: MNHEY, SMNVEV (reference sequence). V shed 6 bases and J shed 8 bases, with 11 bases lying between them. The CDR3 is made up of 12 amino acids. CDR3: CASSLTEDEQFF. As DNA, the CDR3 is TGTGCCAGCAGCCTAACCGAGGATGAGCAGTTCTTC.

This chain joins TRBV5-6 and TRBJ2-5, with 7 bases identical to TRBD2. The germline CDR1 and CDR2 sequences are SGHDT and YYEEEE. CDR3 length: 14 amino acids. V lost 5 bases and J lost 2; bases outside the gene matches: 6. The CDR3 spells CASSPSGVQETQYF. CDR3 DNA sequence: TGTGCCAGCAGTCCAAGCGGGGTTCAAGAGACCCAGTACTTC.

The CDR3 DNA reads TGTGCCAGTAGTATCCCCCAGGGATTGACCTACAATGAGCAGTTCTTC. Translated, it gives CASSIPQGLTYNEQFF. The chain carries TRBV19 and TRBJ2-1; TRBD1 might be the D (5 bases). CDR3 size: 16 residues. Germline loops: CDR1 LNHDA, CDR2 SQIVND (reference sequence). V was shortened by 3 bases and J by 2 bases, with 14 bases between the two germline ends.

The CDR3 sequence: CASSLAGQGGSLANTGELFF. The CDR3 DNA reads TGCGCCAGCAGCTTGGCGGGACAGGGGGGCTCACTCGCGAACACCGGGGAGCTGTTTTTT. The rearrangement uses TRBV5-1 and TRBJ2-2, with 11 bases that match TRBD1. V was pared by 0 bases and J by 0 bases, with 10 bases of the junction left unmatched. There are 20 residues in the CDR3. Looked up from germline, CDR1 is SGHRS and CDR2 is YFSETQ.

CDR3 nucleotides: TGTGCCAGCAGTTCAACCCGGGACAGGGTCGATCAGCCCCAGCATTTT. Translation: CASSSTRDRVDQPQHF. This chain joins TRBV28 and TRBJ1-5; 9 bases fit TRBD1. V gave up 4 bases and J gave up 5 bases; unmatched junction bases: 9. CDR1 and CDR2 from the germline V gene are MDHEN and SYDVKM. The CDR3 covers 16 residues.

This chain connects TRBV4-1 to TRBJ2-1; D is unclear. Trimming cost V 1 base and J 7 bases, with 8 bases left between them. Germline CDR1 reads MGHRA; CDR2 reads YSYEKL. CDR3 length: 13 residues. The CDR3: CASSQVRVNEQFF. The DNA for the CDR3 is TGCGCCAGCAGCCAAGTCCGCGTGAATGAGCAGTTCTTC.

The V gene is TRBV9, the J gene TRBJ1-6; TRBD1 aligns across 10 bases. Germline CDR1 SGDLS, CDR2 YYNGEE. CDR3 length: 17 amino acids. Unmatched junction bases numbered 3, after V lost 3 bases and J lost 0 bases. The CDR3 region is CASSGRDRGSYNSPLHF. The CDR3 DNA is TGTGCCAGCAGCGGCCGGGACAGGGGCTCCTATAATTCACCCCTCCACTTT.

The V gene is TRBV5-1, the J gene TRBJ2-5, with TRBD1 identical over 8 bases. Germline CDR1 is SGHRS and CDR2 is YFSETQ. The CDR3 is 14 residues long. Germline trimming cut 5 bases from V and 7 bases from J; bases unmatched to any gene: 10. The CDR3 loop reads CASRIPGQALTQYF. As DNA, the CDR3 is TGCGCCAGCAGAATACCGGGACAGGCTCTGACCCAGTACTTC.

In this sample, this clone is medium-sized (0.01 to 0.1%). The rearrangement uses TRBV7-3 and TRBJ2-1; TRBD1 matches at 9 bases. Germline V gene lookup returns CDR1 SGHTA and CDR2 FQGTGA. Losses at the gene ends were 5 bases for V and 6 bases for J; bases not matched to a gene: 5. This CDR3 has 14 amino acids. CDR3 sequence reads: CASSPRQGGNEQFF. CDR3 coding DNA: TGTGCCAGCAGCCCCAGACAGGGGGGCAATGAGCAGTTCTTC.

Here the CDR3 reads CATTTGGQGVRNTEAFF. The CDR3 DNA reads as TGTGCCACTACAACAGGGGGACAGGGGGTGAGGAACACTGAAGCTTTCTTT. This chain uses TRBV18 with TRBJ1-1, with 11 nucleotides matching TRBD1. Per the germline V gene, CDR1 is KGHSH and CDR2 is LQKENI. Losses at the gene ends were 10 bases for V and 1 base for J; bases not matched to a gene: 14. The CDR3 sequence is 17 residues long.

The CDR3 DNA reads as TGTGCCAGTAGTACCCAACTAGCCGACTCCGAGCAGTACTTC. It is translated as CASSTQLADSEQYF. The chain has TRBV19 and TRBJ2-7; weak D call: TRBD2 (6 bases). The CDR3 is made up of 14 amino acids. Trimming pared 4 bases from V and 6 bases from J, leaving 16 bases between. CDR1 and CDR2 (germline): LNHDA, SQIVND (reference sequence).

V usage is TRBV4-3 and J usage is TRBJ1-5; D not certain. Looked up from germline, CDR1 is LGHNA and CDR2 is YSLEER. V shed 3 bases and J shed 6 bases, with 12 bases lying between them. This CDR3 is built from 14 residues. CDR3 sequence reads: CASSQWVSSQPQHF. The CDR3 nucleotides read TGCGCCAGCAGCCAGTGGGTTTCTAGTCAGCCCCAGCATTTT.

The chain couples TRBV2 to TRBJ1-5; 7 bases line up with TRBD1. CDR3 length equals 15 residues. Germline lookup yields CDR1 SNHLY and CDR2 FYNNEI. V trimming: 3 bases; J trimming: 7 bases; junction bases outside the gene matches: 9. The CDR3 region has the DNA TGTGCCAGCAGTGAGAGAGGGGGCGCATCCCAGCCCCAGCATTTT. Residues: CASSERGGASQPQHF.

V usage is TRBV7-6 and J usage is TRBJ2-7; D might be TRBD2 (6 bases). Germline CDR1 is SGHVS and CDR2 is FNYEAQ. The CDR3 is 13 amino acids. Trimming pared 1 base from V and 7 bases from J, leaving 11 bases between. The DNA of the CDR3 is TGTGCCAGCAGCTTAGGGACGGCGGGGGAGCAGTACTTC. Protein sequence: CASSLGTAGEQYF.

Turning to this clone: A read error may account for a junction end that differs from germline. The chain recombines TRBV7-7 with TRBJ2-2, with D unclear. This CDR3 contains 13 residues. The germline gives CDR1 SSHAT, CDR2 FNYEAQ (reference sequence). The CDR3 bases are TGTGCTAGCAGCGCCTCCCCGGGCGGGGAGCTGTTTTTT. Translated: CASSASPGGELFF.

In nucleotides, the CDR3 is TGTGCCAGCAGCTTGCGATTTGACAGCCGGGATGAGCAGTTCTTC. Encoded protein: CASSLRFDSRDEQFF. The chain has TRBV5-8 and TRBJ2-1; possible D gene TRBD1, 5 bases. CDR1 and CDR2 (germline): SGHTS, YDEGEE. The V end was cut by 1 base, the J end by 8 bases, with 16 bases between. The CDR3 runs 15 residues.

This chain connects TRBV9 to TRBJ1-2; 9 bases match TRBD1. Trimming removed 0 bases from V and 5 bases from J; junction bases left unmatched: 11. The CDR3 spans 17 residues. Per germline, CDR1 SGDLS and CDR2 YYNGEE. CDR3: CASSVARDREGGYGYTF. Written as DNA, the CDR3 is TGTGCCAGCAGCGTAGCCCGGGACAGGGAGGGGGGATATGGCTACACCTTC. Complete variable domain (other parts from reference TRBV9 and TRBJ1-2): DSGVTQTPKHLITATGQRVTLRCSPRSGDLSVYWYQQSLDQGLQFLIQYYNGEERAKGNILERFSAQQFPDLHSELNLSSLELGDSALYFCASSVARDREGGYGYTFGSGTRLTVV.

V gene TRBV7-2 combines with J gene TRBJ2-7, with TRBD1 matching 10 bases. There are 15 residues in the CDR3. Looked up from germline, CDR1 is SGHTA and CDR2 is FQGNSA. The trim removed 2 bases at V and 3 bases at J, leaving 4 bases unmatched. The CDR3 here is CASSLLRDRGYEQYF. CDR3 DNA: TGTGCCAGCAGCTTATTGAGGGACAGGGGCTACGAGCAGTACTTC.

This chain joins TRBV15 and TRBJ2-1, with D perhaps TRBD1 (6 bases). CDR1 and CDR2 (germline): LNHNV, YYDKDF (reference sequence). Trimming left V 3 bases short and J 3 bases short, with 12 bases between. The CDR3 is 15 amino acids. CDR3: CATSSSRGYYNEQFF. The CDR3 bases are TGTGCCACCAGCAGTTCCAGGGGTTACTACAATGAGCAGTTCTTC.

The chain combines TRBV5-1 with TRBJ1-2; a weak D match, TRBD1 (6 bases). Germline V gives CDR1 SGHRS, CDR2 YFSETQ. V lost 4 bases, J lost 6 bases, and 13 bases lay in between. The CDR3 has 13 residues. The CDR3, as DNA: TGCGCCAGCAGCCGCAGACAGGCGAATGGCTACACCTTC. Translated, it gives CASSRRQANGYTF.

The rearrangement joins TRBV18 to TRBJ1-2; TRBD1 aligns across 7 bases. The CDR3 sequence is 14 residues long. V gave up 5 bases and J gave up 5 bases; unmatched junction bases: 8. Germline V CDR1 and CDR2: KGHSH, LQKENI. The CDR3 bases are TGTGCCAGCTCATACTCGGACAGGAGTTATGGCTACACCTTC. This gives the protein CASSYSDRSYGYTF.

Only a few counts were recorded for this clone. V and J are TRBV7-3 and TRBJ2-1; 9 nucleotides match TRBD1. CDR1 is SGHTA and CDR2 is FQGTGA in the germline V gene. V shed 1 base, J shed 5 bases, and the junction held 9 bases outside the gene matches. This CDR3 has 17 amino acids. This CDR3 reads CASSLKGDRVAHNEQFF. In nucleotides, the CDR3 is TGTGCCAGCAGCTTAAAAGGGGACAGGGTAGCCCACAATGAGCAGTTCTTC.

This chain joins TRBV7-3 and TRBJ2-3; 9 bases align to TRBD2. The length of the CDR3 is 15 residues. V lost 5 bases and J lost 3; bases outside the gene matches: 6. The V gene's germline CDR1 is SGHTA and CDR2 FQGTGA. CDR3: CASSVAGEPTDTQYF. CDR3 coding DNA: TGTGCCAGCAGCGTAGCGGGGGAGCCAACAGATACGCAGTATTTT.

The rearrangement joins TRBV7-2 to TRBJ2-3; perhaps TRBD1 as D (6 bases). Trimming shortened V by 8 bases and J by 4 bases, and 10 bases separated the two germline ends. CDR1 is SGHTA and CDR2 is FQGNSA in the germline V gene. CDR3 length equals 12 residues. The CDR3 coding sequence is TGTGCCAGCGCTTGGGGGCCAGATACGCAGTATTTT. This codes for CASAWGPDTQYF.